This T cell receptor (beta chain) was sequenced during a study of PD-1 blockade in classical Hodgkin lymphoma. Study-wide results and limits: Nivolumab starters within 1 year of ASCT were excluded.

All patients experienced relapse after autologous stem cell transplantation, and brentuximab vedotin exposure was variable. The study recorded best responses of complete response, partial response or progressive disease. Remarks on this clone: Its matching antigen is unknown.

This CDR3 has 16 amino acids. Trimming pared 3 bases from V and 0 bases from J, leaving 12 bases between. Germline-derived CDR1 and CDR2 are SGHAT and FQNNGV. Method: immunoSEQ multiplex PCR; TCRdb's copy keeps in-frame clones and lacks some. The table has around 70,000 clones, over 55% seen once; the top ten hold approximately 9%. This receptor was identified in a human donor with classical Hodgkin lymphoma. This rearrangement joins TRBV11-2 to TRBJ2-1; possible D gene TRBD1, 6 bases. Sequencing used peripheral blood mononuclear cells (PBMCs), obtained before the second cycle of nivolumab. The CDR3: CASSFVGASSYNEQFF. Here the CDR3 DNA reads TGTGCCAGCAGCTTTGTGGGGGCGAGCTCCTACAATGAGCAGTTCTTC.